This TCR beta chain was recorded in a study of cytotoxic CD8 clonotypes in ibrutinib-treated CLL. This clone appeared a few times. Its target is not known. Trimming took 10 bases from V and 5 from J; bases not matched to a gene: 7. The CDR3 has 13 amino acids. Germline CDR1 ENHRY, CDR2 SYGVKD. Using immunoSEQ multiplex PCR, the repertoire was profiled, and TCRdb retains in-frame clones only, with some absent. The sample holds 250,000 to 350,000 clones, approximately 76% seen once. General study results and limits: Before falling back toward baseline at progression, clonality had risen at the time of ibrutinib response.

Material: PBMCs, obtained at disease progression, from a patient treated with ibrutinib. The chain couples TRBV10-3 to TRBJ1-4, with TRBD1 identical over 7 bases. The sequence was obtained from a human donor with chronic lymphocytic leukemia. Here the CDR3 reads CATEQGPNEKLFF. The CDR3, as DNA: TGTGCCACTGAACAGGGGCCAAATGAAAAACTGTTTTTT.